This TCR beta chain was captured in a study of T cell responses to AZD1222 COVID-19 vaccine (dated by TCRdb to about 2021). Notes on the research overall: TCR sequencing covered 230 or so trial participants: 200 to 220 given two doses of AZD1222 and about 26 given two doses of MenACWY control vaccine. Trial participants were enrolled by age into subgroups of 18-55, 56-69 and 70-plus years, and around 140, 26 and 57 TCR-sequenced participants, respectively, were included in these subgroups. What the study reported, not specific to this receptor: In the small 56-69-year group, the increase in depth fell short of significance, most likely because of low power. Conclusions about previously exposed vaccinees were limited because only a handful of AZD1222 recipients were SARS-CoV-2 seropositive at baseline. Epitopes outside the regions mutated in the B.1.351 and B.1.1.7 variants were reportedly recognized by nearly half of the unique spike-specific TCRs. Because no day 14 peak-response samples were available, the repertoires could be characterized only after the peak T cell response. The vaccine-associated CD4 TCRs covered the entire spike protein, and the dominant responses fell in regions 160-218 and 743-854. Participants were mostly white British and included more females than males, and it was suggested by the authors that clonal diversity may have been underestimated. Spike-specific TCR breadth and depth rose significantly after two AZD1222 doses compared with day 0 and with MenACWY recipients.

The CDR3 regions of human TCRbeta chains were analyzed by immunosequencing. The published analysis was carried out like this. TCRs in the repertoires were compared against a reference library of SARS-CoV-2-specific TCRs that had been generated with the MIRA antigen-specificity platform. Breadth was defined as the fraction of unique TCRs that were SARS-CoV-2-associated, and depth was defined as the fraction of total T cells that were SARS-CoV-2-associated. Each spike-specific TCR was assigned to its reactive spike region and to a CD4 or CD8 class using the MIRA data. Log10-transformed breadth and depth values were compared by one-way ANOVA with Sidak's multiple comparisons tests. The table comes from immuneACCESS by way of TCRdb, which keeps in-frame sequences with V and J called. Part of the clones is missing from these tables; in studies checked, under half for an unresolved V gene and the rest for unknown reasons. V and J calls and clone size follow that table, whereas D and trimming were derived from the DNA. Here the sample has roughly 120,000 clones; about 88% occur a single time. Roughly 3.8% of the sample belongs to the ten largest clones.

The germline V gene gives CDR1 as MNHEY and CDR2 as SVGEGT. The CDR3 starts with the cysteine, ends with the phenylalanine, and has 17 residues. This entry keeps only the CDR3 DNA: 51 bases, framed from base 1. Between the V and J ends, shortened by 4 bases and 0 bases respectively, the junction contains 16 bases. This sample's time point label indicates: about 28 days (+/-7) after the second vaccine dose. AZD1222 recipients whose second dose came at about 4 weeks and those whose second dose came at about 12 weeks were combined into one group, since spike-specific TCR depth and breadth did not differ between the two schedules. Vaccinee samples came from UK trials COV001 and COV002, including a single-blind randomized controlled phase 2/3 trial of AZD1222 (ChAdOx1 nCoV-19) in healthy adults. For TCRbeta chain sequencing, PBMC samples were collected from trial participants at day 0 and at day 28 after the second dose.

Turning to this clone: The antigen it recognizes is unknown. No clone much larger than this one lies a single base away; base qualities are absent.

The sequence was collected from an adult who received the AZD1222 COVID-19 vaccine. Specimen: peripheral blood, collected 28 days after the second AZD1222 dose. The rearrangement combines TRBV6-2 or TRBV6-3 with TRBJ2-1; the D gene assignment is ambiguous. The nucleotides read TGTGCCAGCAGTTTAATAAGTCCTCGATTCTCCTACAATGAGCAGTTCTTC. It codes for CASSLISPRFSYNEQFF.